The table lists the clone carrying this T cell receptor (beta chain) with a few counts. Its target is not known. Germline CDR1 reads ENHRY; CDR2 reads SYGVKD. This CDR3 contains 14 residues. With 11 bases removed from V and 0 bases from J, the gap between germline ends came to 15 bases. These data originate in a study of CD8 T cells in ankylosing spondylitis. Study-wide results and limits: Characteristic of ankylosing spondylitis blood, it appeared, was a TCR beta motif comprising roughly 8 highly homologous variants.

Each CDR3 protein is one row after TCRdb ran MiXCR on the 5' RACE reads. The sample carries about 250,000 distinct CDR3 sequences, approximately 24% recorded once. The receptor comes from a male donor with ankylosing spondylitis or in good health (not recorded which). Sequenced: blood, either unsorted or a sorted T cell fraction (not recorded which). The chain uses TRBV10-3 and TRBJ2-3, with TRBD2 as a possible D gene (6 bases). In DNA form, the CDR3 reads TGTGCCGTCTCCCGACTAGTCAGCACAGATACGCAGTATTTT. It is translated as CAVSRLVSTDTQYF.